This is a list of T cell receptor beta chains from one sample in a study of T cell responses to AZD1222 COVID-19 vaccine. The protocol was immunoSEQ multiplex PCR, while the TCRdb copy is restricted to in-frame clones and leaves out a portion. The repertoire holds 75,000 to 100,000 clones, more than 75% seen once, with less than 3.5% in the top ten. The input for sequencing was peripheral blood, taken on day 0 of AZD1222 vaccination. The receptor source for this set is an adult in good health. The CDR3 runs from the conserved cysteine through the conserved F or W. Part of the rows lack a size; the others show once, few, many or a class for expanded clones.

TRBV19 | once | CASSIRGAPEAFF
TRBV16 | - | CASSHHRGKSSGANVLTF
TRBV28 | - | CASRDRGRYEQYF
TRBV18 | - | CASSPLPGQISYEQYF
TRBV30 | - | CAWSVVTSPLHF
TRBV27 | - | CASSLPDRVLGNTIYF
TRBV19 | - | CASSGTHSGANVLTF
TRBV4-1 | - | CASSRSAEEYSYEQYF
TRBV3-1/TRBV3-2 | - | CASSQVGTSGNGTQYF
TRBV30 | - | CAWSVGGTGHEQYF
TRBV27 | - | CASSILRGPNTEAFF
TRBV21-1 | - | CASSKGQARSSNQPQHF
TRBV6-1 | - | CASSESAGEYNSPLHF
TRBV7-2 | once | CASSTEWSDVVSLHF
TRBV4-1 | - | CASSQVDRGRGSNQPQHF
TRBV27 | - | CASTSYLRYQGKKAYGYTF
TRBV5-4 | - | CASSRDRTKRAQYF
TRBV19 | - | CASRREGPNRLNEQFF
TRBV14 | - | CASSQSMGSNEKLFF
TRBV3-1/TRBV3-2 | - | CASSERDRGGYEQYF
TRBV18 | - | CASSPAGDSPLHF
TRBV12-3/TRBV12-4 | - | CASSLSGSETQYF
TRBV19 | - | CASSTHSGQGVSYNEQFF
TRBV3-1/TRBV3-2 | - | CASSQRQRVLNEKLFF
TRBV28 | - | CASSFLSRDYGYTF
TRBV27 | - | CASSKQGMSNQPQHF
TRBV18 | - | CASSPPGQIETQYF
TRBV30 | - | CAWSVRQQYGYTF
TRBV4-2 | - | CASSRERYNEQFF
TRBV5-5 | once | CASSLGAVYEQYF
TRBV6-1 | - | CASREGVGGYTF